These 12 T cell receptor beta chains came from one sample sequenced in a study of T cells in Graves' hyperthyroidism and ophthalmopathy. RNA transcripts were the template for amplifying TCR beta CDR3 regions. Researchers ran a first-round RT-PCR on the TCR CDR3 using the HTBI primer set. TCRdb re-called the multiplex PCR reads with MiXCR, one entry per CDR3 protein. The data contain around 350,000 distinct CDR3 sequences, under 20% of them singletons. Sequences were obtained from blood. These receptors all come from a young woman with Graves' hyperthyroidism.

This clonotype was detected ten times or more. The gene calls are TRBV12-3 or TRBV12-4 and TRBJ1-5, with 9 bases fitting TRBD1. Losses at the gene ends were 4 bases for V and 7 bases for J; bases not matched to a gene: 5. The CDR3 is 14 amino acids. The DNA of the CDR3 is TGTGCCAGCAGTTCGGACAGGGGCGACCAGCCCCAGCATTTT. Translated, it gives CASSSDRGDQPQHF.

At least ten counts were recorded for this clonotype. The V and J genes are TRBV6-1 and TRBJ1-3, with 8 positions matching TRBD1. The V and J ends lost 4 bases and 7 bases, in that order; junction bases with no gene match: 6. The CDR3 extends over 14 amino acids. The germline V gene encodes CDR1 MNHNS and CDR2 SASEGT. The CDR3 protein is CASSVRTGWNTIYF. DNA of the CDR3: TGTGCCAGCAGTGTCAGGACAGGGTGGAACACCATATATTTT.

This clonotype was counted ten times or more. DNA for the CDR3: TGCAGTGCTGGTCGGCGGGGGGGCCCGGAGACCCAGTACTTC. Protein: CSAGRRGGPETQYF. The chain combines TRBV20-1 with TRBJ2-5; TRBD2 matches at 9 bases. V gave up 5 bases and J gave up 5 bases; unmatched junction bases: 9. The germline CDR1 and CDR2 sequences are DFQATT and SNEGSKA (reference sequence). The CDR3 is made up of 14 amino acids.

This clonotype was detected ten times or more. The CDR3: CASSPDGRGGTEAFF. CDR3 in DNA: TGTGCCAGCAGTCCAGACGGCAGGGGGGGGACTGAAGCTTTCTTT. This rearrangement joins TRBV12-3 or TRBV12-4 to TRBJ1-1, with TRBD1 matching 7 bases. CDR3 length equals 15 residues. V shed 5 bases, J shed 5 bases, and the junction held 11 bases outside the gene matches.

Worth noting for this clonotype: An end of the junction does not agree with germline; a read error may underlie this. The rearrangement uses TRBV7-3 and TRBJ2-1; D is possibly TRBD2 (5 bases). The CDR3 sequence is 16 residues long. From germline, CDR1 is SGHTA and CDR2 FQGTGA. CDR3 sequence: CASSDPNRGRWDERCF. The CDR3 DNA reads TGTGCCAGCAGCGATCCGAACCGGGGTCGTTGGGATGAGCGGTGCTTC.

This clonotype was detected ten times or more. This chain connects TRBV4-2 to TRBJ2-5; D unresolved. CDR1 and CDR2 (germline): LGHNA, YNFKEQ. The V and J ends lost 0 bases and 0 bases respectively, with 8 bases between them. The CDR3 extends over 15 amino acids. CDR3 in DNA: TGTGCCAGCAGCCAAGATAGGCAGGACCAAGAGACCCAGTACTTC. It translates to CASSQDRQDQETQYF.

Many counts were recorded for this clonotype. The chain links TRBV5-1 to TRBJ1-1; D unclear. Germline CDR1 reads SGHRS; CDR2 reads YFSETQ. The CDR3 runs 12 residues. The V and J ends lost 6 bases and 4 bases respectively, with 10 bases between them. The CDR3 region has the DNA TGCGCCAGCAAAGGGCCGGGCACTGAAGCTTTCTTT. Protein product: CASKGPGTEAFF.

Ten or more counts support this clonotype. J is TRBJ2-2 and V is TRBV7-2; D unresolved. CDR1 and CDR2 (germline): SGHTA, FQGNSA. CDR3 size: 15 residues. The ends were cut back, 1 base at V and 4 bases at J, with 10 bases in the middle. The CDR3 region has the DNA TGTGCCAGCAGCTTAGTACGGTTAGGCACCGGGGAGCTGTTTTTT. This codes for CASSLVRLGTGELFF.

This clonotype was counted ten times or more. The V and J genes are TRBV7-9 and TRBJ2-5, with D perhaps TRBD2 (6 bases). In germline, CDR1 is SEHNR, CDR2 FQNEAQ (reference sequence). The CDR3 covers 16 residues. Trimming pared 1 base from V and 2 bases from J, leaving 14 bases between. CDR3 nucleotide sequence: TGTGCCAGCAGCTTAGGTGGCGGGACGGGACAAGAGACCCAGTACTTC. Protein: CASSLGGGTGQETQYF.

This clonotype showed up many times. V gene TRBV30 combines with J gene TRBJ2-5; maybe TRBD1 (5 bases). CDR3 length: 13 amino acids. Trimming shortened V by 3 bases and J by 4 bases, and 12 bases separated the two germline ends. The germline V gene has CDR1 GTSNPN and CDR2 SVGIG (reference sequence). The CDR3 spells CAWSPIRGETQYF. The DNA for the CDR3 is TGTGCCTGGAGCCCAATTAGGGGAGAGACCCAGTACTTC.

This clonotype was seen ten or more times. The chain links TRBV6-1 to TRBJ1-2; possible D gene TRBD1, 6 bases. CDR1 and CDR2 (germline): MNHNS, SASEGT. The CDR3 is made up of 13 amino acids. V lost 8 bases and J 4 bases, leaving 14 bases between the germline ends. The CDR3 nucleotides are TGTGCCAGCCGAGGGGGACGCGCCTATGGCTACACCTTC. It encodes CASRGGRAYGYTF.

In this sample, this clonotype turned up many times. The chain joins TRBV19 to TRBJ2-7; D is possibly TRBD1 or TRBD2 (6 bases each). In germline, CDR1 is LNHDA, CDR2 SQIVND (reference sequence). This CDR3 has 14 amino acids. V dropped 5 bases and J dropped 7 bases, with 18 bases sitting between them. In nucleotides, the CDR3 is TGTGCCAGTAGTGGGGACACCTCAGGGAGGGAGCAGTACTTC. Translation gives CASSGDTSGREQYF.